A single sample gave rise to the 17 T cell receptor beta chains below, sequenced in a study of T-cell memory formation after mild COVID-19. TCRdb independently ran MiXCR on the 5' RACE reads; one entry per CDR3 protein. The profile shows about half a million distinct CDR3 sequences, 15% to 20% of them singletons. Material: PBMCs or a T cell subset sorted from them (not recorded which). These receptors came from an adult woman who had mild COVID-19 (a few samples of this study predate the infection). Cell type and time point are not known.

The chain has TRBV20-1 and TRBJ2-3, with 8 bases fitting TRBD2. Germline values: CDR1 DFQATT, CDR2 SNEGSKA (reference sequence). CDR3 length: 15 residues. V trimming: 1 base; J trimming: 4 bases; junction bases outside the gene matches: 7. Here the CDR3 reads CSARGERGHPDTQYF. The CDR3, as DNA: TGCAGTGCTAGAGGGGAGCGGGGGCACCCAGATACGCAGTATTTT.

This clonotype was detected a few times. This chain connects TRBV4-1 to TRBJ2-7; no clear D. This CDR3 is 14 amino acids long. Trimming removed 0 bases from V and 2 bases from J, with 8 bases in between. Germline V gene data show CDR1 as MGHRA and CDR2 as YSYEKL. The CDR3 DNA is TGCGCCAGCAGCCAAGAGAAAGGAACCTACGAGCAGTACTTC. Its protein is CASSQEKGTYEQYF.

This clonotype has more than one count but fewer than ten. V usage is TRBV3-1 and J usage is TRBJ1-2, with D unclear. This CDR3 is 16 amino acids long. The V end was cut by 2 bases, the J end by 5 bases, with 18 bases between. Germline V CDR1 and CDR2: LGHDT, YNNKEL (reference sequence). The CDR3 reads CASSQSGLRTTYGYTF. CDR3 nucleotide sequence: TGTGCCAGCAGCCAAAGCGGGCTCCGCACTACTTATGGCTACACCTTC.

CDR3 DNA sequence: TGTGCCAGCAGTGTCAGTGAAGCTTTCTTT. It encodes CASSVSEAFF. The chain recombines TRBV2 with TRBJ1-1; D gene ambiguous. The V end was cut by 4 bases, the J end by 7 bases, with 4 bases between. Germline CDR1 is SNHLY and CDR2 is FYNNEI. The CDR3 is 10 residues long.

The chain couples TRBV7-9 to TRBJ1-2, with a possible D match to TRBD1 (6 bases). Germline CDR1 and CDR2: SEHNR and FQNEAQ (reference sequence). The CDR3 has 14 amino acids. Trimming took off 5 bases at V and 8 bases at J, with 18 bases between the two ends. The CDR3 reads CASSPTTGLEGYTF. Written as DNA, the CDR3 is TGTGCCAGCAGCCCCACTACAGGGTTGGAGGGCTACACCTTC.

The chain combines TRBV4-3 with TRBJ2-2; the match to TRBD2 covers 10 bases. Germline V gene sequence: CDR1 LGHNA, CDR2 YSLEER. The V and J ends lost 3 bases and 5 bases, in that order; junction bases with no gene match: 3. The CDR3 covers 15 residues. CDR3 sequence: CASSQGLARTGELFF. CDR3 coding DNA: TGCGCCAGCAGCCAGGGACTAGCGCGGACCGGGGAGCTGTTTTTT.

The chain uses TRBV2 and TRBJ2-1; 8 bases map to TRBD2. Germline V gives CDR1 SNHLY, CDR2 FYNNEI. The CDR3 contains 14 residues. The V segment lost 6 bases and the J segment 2 bases; nucleotides outside the gene matches: 3. The CDR3 bases are TGTGCCAGCAGAGACGGGGGGGCCTACAATGAGCAGTTCTTC. Residues: CASRDGGAYNEQFF.

This clonotype has a handful of counts. The CDR3 region is CASSLGQALHEQYF. CDR3 DNA sequence: TGCGCCAGCAGCTTGGGGCAAGCGTTACACGAGCAGTACTTC. The genes are TRBV5-1 and TRBJ2-7, with no clear D. CDR3 length: 14 amino acids. V was shortened by 0 bases and J by 5 bases, with 12 bases between the two germline ends. CDR1 is SGHRS and CDR2 is YFSETQ in the germline V gene.

J is TRBJ2-7 and V is TRBV4-2; D is perhaps TRBD2 (6 bases). The CDR3 runs to 20 residues. With 3 bases removed from V and 5 bases from J, the gap between germline ends came to 32 bases. Germline V gene data show CDR1 as LGHNA and CDR2 as YNFKEQ. The CDR3 loop reads CASSQKFVERTNPPGDEQYF. The CDR3, as DNA: TGTGCCAGCAGCCAGAAGTTCGTAGAGAGGACTAATCCGCCTGGAGACGAGCAGTACTTC.

This clonotype turned up a few times. This chain joins TRBV5-1 and TRBJ1-5, with D possibly matching TRBD1 (5 bases). Germline V gives CDR1 SGHRS, CDR2 YFSETQ. The V end was cut by 4 bases, the J end by 5 bases, with 10 bases between. CDR3 size: 13 residues. This CDR3 reads CASSRGGHQPQHF. The CDR3 DNA follows: TGCGCCAGCAGCCGTGGGGGTCATCAGCCCCAGCATTTT.

V is TRBV5-4 and J is TRBJ1-2; no clear D gene. V was clipped by 0 bases and J by 3 bases, with 18 bases between them. This CDR3 region has 17 residues. Germline lookup yields CDR1 SGHNT and CDR2 YYREEE (reference sequence). The CDR3, as DNA: TGTGCCAGCAGCTTGGGCCTCGGACCCCAGCGAGACTATGGCTACACCTTC. This codes for CASSLGLGPQRDYGYTF.

In its sample, this clonotype was seen a few times. The chain is built from TRBV4-3 and TRBJ1-2; TRBD1 aligns across 8 bases. Germline CDR1 reads LGHNA; CDR2 reads YSLEER. The CDR3 sequence is 15 residues long. With V trimmed by 2 bases and J by 5 bases, 7 bases remained unmatched. The CDR3 region is CASSQSDRVWYGYTF. As DNA, the CDR3 is TGCGCCAGCAGCCAATCGGACAGGGTCTGGTATGGCTACACCTTC.

This clonotype occurred many times. The V gene is TRBV25-1, the J gene TRBJ2-2; D perhaps matches TRBD2 (6 bases). The V and J ends lost 2 bases and 5 bases respectively, with 9 bases between them. The CDR3 length is 14 residues. Germline CDR1 is MGHDK and CDR2 is SYGVNS. In DNA form, the CDR3 reads TGTGCCAGCAGTGAACGGGCGGGGACCGGGGAGCTGTTTTTT. Amino acids: CASSERAGTGELFF.

This clonotype was counted between two and nine times. The chain uses TRBV18 and TRBJ2-5; a weak D match, TRBD1 (6 bases). Deletions cut 3 bases from V and 5 bases from J, with 19 bases between. Germline-derived CDR1 and CDR2 are KGHSH and LQKENI. This CDR3 has 16 amino acids. CDR3 nucleotide sequence: TGTGCCAGCTCACCCCCAAACAGGGCATCGGGGGAGACCCAGTACTTC. Protein: CASSPPNRASGETQYF.

The V call is TRBV4-1, the J call TRBJ1-2; D unresolved. The germline V gene encodes CDR1 MGHRA and CDR2 YSYEKL. The CDR3 sequence is 14 residues long. The germline V and J ends were trimmed by 2 bases and 8 bases, with 15 bases remaining between them. CDR3 amino acids: CASSQQGGLIGYTF. The CDR3 bases are TGCGCCAGCAGCCAACAAGGAGGGTTGATCGGCTACACCTTC.

The chain employs TRBV20-1 and TRBJ2-7, with D possibly being TRBD1 (6 bases). The CDR3 consists of 12 residues. Germline V gene lookup returns CDR1 DFQATT and CDR2 SNEGSKA (reference sequence). The ends were cut back, 4 bases at V and 6 bases at J, with 13 bases in the middle. CDR3 coding DNA: TGCAGTGCTAAACAGGGTGGAGGCGAGCAGTACTTC. This gives the protein CSAKQGGGEQYF.

This chain uses TRBV7-2 with TRBJ2-5, with D possibly TRBD1 on 5 matching bases. This CDR3 is built from 14 residues. Trimming stripped 1 base from V and 5 bases from J, with 11 bases between. Germline lookup yields CDR1 SGHTA and CDR2 FQGNSA. For the CDR3, the DNA is TGTGCCAGCAGCTTAGTCCCAGGGTATGAGACCCAGTACTTC. This encodes CASSLVPGYETQYF.